This T cell receptor (beta chain) was captured by sequencing in a study of blood T cell repertoires in COVID-19. Study-wide background: Donors in the United States, Italy and Spain gave samples during acute or convalescent COVID-19. From T cells, B-cell-depleted T cells, or PBMCs came the material, which was cDNA or gDNA.

Which cohort a participant joined came from the clinical history participants gave. Authors' methods: Scientists estimated how many nucleated cells there were by amplifying reference gene primers. Only in-frame clones appear in the TCRdb table, and some are missing; sequencing was by immunoSEQ multiplex PCR. For V, J and clone size, that table is used; D and trimming come from the DNA. This table holds under 400,000 clones, 86% found once. J was trimmed by 5 bases and V by 2 bases; bases with no gene match: 2. The CDR3 extends over 13 amino acids. In this sample, this clone turned up once. This TCR derives from a middle-aged woman with acute COVID-19. The J gene is TRBJ1-2, the V gene TRBV23-1, with 7 nucleotides matching TRBD1. TRBV23-1 is given ORF status, its function remaining uncertain. The sample taken for sequencing was PBMCs or T cells enriched from blood (not recorded which). The CDR3 here is CASSQQGGYGYTF. CDR3 in DNA: TGCGCCAGCAGTCAACAGGGGGGATATGGCTACACCTTC.